Below are 31 T cell receptor beta chains sequenced from a single sample in a study of T cell responses to AZD1222 COVID-19 vaccine (TCRdb year 2021). Library method: the immunoSEQ multiplex PCR assay. TCRdb obtained this table from immuneACCESS and retained in-frame rearrangements with V and J assigned. These tables miss some clones; where compared with another copy, unresolved V genes account for less than half of the shortfall, and the remainder is unexplained. The sample includes roughly 120,000 clones, with around 90% observed a single time. The ten largest make up 4% to 4.5% of the sample. According to the study, the label for this sample's time point signals: baseline before first vaccination. The input for sequencing was peripheral blood, taken on day 0 of AZD1222 vaccination. Every receptor here comes from an adult in good health.

J is TRBJ1-5 and V is TRBV19, with D perhaps TRBD1 (6 bases). CDR1 LNHDA and CDR2 SQIVND come from the germline V gene (reference sequence). The CDR3 is 18 residues long. The germline V and J ends were trimmed by 5 bases and 0 bases, with 20 bases remaining between them. Written as DNA, the CDR3 is TGTGCCAGTAGTCTCTACGCCGGGACACCTTATAGCAATCAGCCCCAGCATTTT. Residues: CASSLYAGTPYSNQPQHF.

The J gene is TRBJ1-1, the V gene TRBV18; 9 nucleotides agree with TRBD1. This CDR3 comprises 14 residues. Germline CDR1 and CDR2: KGHSH and LQKENI. V lost 8 bases and J lost 5; bases outside the gene matches: 9. This chain's CDR3 is CASRLTGGLTEAFF. CDR3 sequence (DNA): TGTGCCAGCCGACTGACAGGGGGGCTAACTGAAGCTTTCTTT.

The DNA of the CDR3 is TGTGCCAGCAGCCAAGCTGTTCGCCTAGCGGTAGACAATGAGCAGTTCTTC. This translates into CASSQAVRLAVDNEQFF. The V and J genes are TRBV4-2 and TRBJ2-1, with TRBD2 identical over 7 bases. Germline-derived CDR1 and CDR2 are LGHNA and YNFKEQ. CDR3 length: 17 residues. V gave up 1 base and J gave up 5 bases; unmatched junction bases: 11.

This clone was detected once. This chain links TRBV28 with TRBJ1-1, with TRBD1 identical over 8 bases. V lost 5 bases and J lost 3; bases outside the gene matches: 5. The V gene's germline CDR1 is MDHEN and CDR2 SYDVKM. The CDR3 is 14 amino acids. The CDR3 region is CASSDRGRDTEAFF. The DNA of the CDR3 is TGTGCCAGCAGTGACAGGGGTAGGGACACTGAAGCTTTCTTT.

This clone was detected once. The chain joins TRBV27 to TRBJ2-5; either TRBD1 or TRBD2 may supply D (6 bases each). Germline CDR1 is MNHEY and CDR2 is SMNVEV (reference sequence). Trimming removed 4 bases from V and 9 bases from J, with 21 bases in between. The CDR3 extends over 15 amino acids. CDR3: CASSSSGAPVLAQYF. The CDR3 DNA reads as TGTGCCAGCAGTTCCTCGGGGGCCCCAGTCTTGGCCCAGTACTTC.

The chain recombines TRBV11-3 with TRBJ1-4; D might be TRBD1 (6 bases). CDR1 and CDR2 from the germline V gene are SGHNT and YENEEA. The V end was cut by 4 bases, the J end by 1 base, with 19 bases between. This CDR3 is 18 amino acids long. CDR3 nucleotides: TGTGCCAGCAGCTCCGGGGGGGCGCGGGCGAGAACTAATGAAAAACTGTTTTTT. It encodes CASSSGGARARTNEKLFF.

This chain connects TRBV14 to TRBJ2-1, with unresolved D. The CDR3 is made up of 13 amino acids. Trimming cost V 4 bases and J 7 bases, with 11 bases left between them. Germline CDR1 SGHDN, CDR2 FVKESK. CDR3 sequence: CASSPPTPNEQFF. The CDR3 DNA follows: TGTGCCAGCAGCCCGCCTACGCCGAATGAGCAGTTCTTC.

The chain combines TRBV14 with TRBJ1-6; TRBD1 matches 9 bases. J gave up 13 bases and V 4 bases, and 8 bases lay outside the gene matches. This CDR3 contains 14 residues. CDR1 SGHDN and CDR2 FVKESK come from the germline V gene. The CDR3: CASSLGTGSSPLHF. The CDR3 nucleotides are TGTGCCAGCAGCCTAGGGACAGGGTCATCGCCCCTCCACTTT. The full variable domain, its missing parts supplied by reference TRBV14 and TRBJ1-6, is EAGVTQFPSHSVIEKGQTVTLRCDPISGHDNLYWYRRVMGKEIKFLLHFVKESKQDESGMPNNRFLAERTGGTYSTLKVQPAELEDSGVYFCASSLGTGSSPLHFGNGTRLTVT.

J is TRBJ2-7 and V is TRBV7-2; TRBD2 matches 8 bases. The CDR3 is 14 amino acids. The ends lost 4 bases at V and 7 bases at J; junction bases unmatched: 9. Germline CDR1 SGHTA, CDR2 FQGNSA. CDR3 nucleotides: TGTGCCAGCAGCTCACAGGCGGGAGGCCGGGAGCAGTACTTC. This codes for CASSSQAGGREQYF.

The genes are TRBV4-3 and TRBJ1-2; possibly TRBD1 for D (6 bases). Per the germline V gene, CDR1 is LGHNA and CDR2 is YSLEER. The CDR3 consists of 20 residues. V was pared by 3 bases and J by 4 bases, with 30 bases between. In DNA, the CDR3 is TGCGCCAGCAGCCAGGCCGGGGGGGGGCGCAACTTACCGGTTAGCTATGGCTACACCTTC. Translating gives CASSQAGGGRNLPVSYGYTF.

The rearrangement joins TRBV7-3 to TRBJ2-2; 15 nucleotides match TRBD2. This CDR3 has 17 amino acids. Germline assignment: CDR1 SGHTA and CDR2 FQGTGA. V shed 5 bases and J 6 bases; nucleotides not matched to a gene: 7. The CDR3 sequence: CASSLGTSGRSAGELFF. In DNA form, the CDR3 reads TGTGCCAGCAGCCTCGGGACTAGCGGGAGGTCGGCCGGGGAGCTGTTTTTT.

The rearrangement links TRBV9 to TRBJ1-2; D gene uncertain. Looked up from germline, CDR1 is SGDLS and CDR2 is YYNGEE. V was pared by 4 bases and J by 4 bases, with 20 bases between. This CDR3 has 16 amino acids. Here the CDR3 reads CASSPWTQAAFYGYTF. The CDR3 DNA follows: TGTGCCAGCAGCCCGTGGACTCAAGCCGCATTCTATGGCTACACCTTC.

Worth noting for this clone: Relative to the germline gene, one junction end is altered; a read error may explain this. This chain connects TRBV5-1 to TRBJ2-7, with 8 bases identical to TRBD2. The CDR3 loop spans 14 amino acids. Germline assignment: CDR1 SGHRS and CDR2 YFSETQ. CDR3 DNA sequence: TGCGCCCGCAGCCCCGGGGGGGGGTCCTACGAGCAGTACTTC. Translated, it gives CARSPGGGSYEQYF.

V usage is TRBV19 and J usage is TRBJ1-1; D ambiguous. V was pared by 9 bases and J by 9 bases, with 17 bases between. The CDR3 is 12 residues long. Per the germline V gene, CDR1 is LNHDA and CDR2 is SQIVND (reference sequence). CDR3: CASNPWDGQAFF. The CDR3 DNA is TGTGCCAGCAACCCTTGGGATGGACAAGCTTTCTTT. The full variable domain, in which reference TRBV19 and TRBJ1-1 provide the parts outside the CDR3, is DGGITQSPKYLFRKEGQNVTLSCEQNLNHDAMYWYRQDPGQGLRLIYYSQIVNDFQKGDIAEGYSVSREKKESFPLTVTSAQKNPTAFYLCASNPWDGQAFFGQGTRLTVV.

The genes are TRBV6-5 and TRBJ1-2, with D perhaps matching TRBD1 (5 bases). V was pared by 4 bases and J by 5 bases, with 14 bases between. The CDR3 is made up of 14 amino acids. CDR1 MNHEY and CDR2 SVGAGI come from the germline V gene. The CDR3 sequence: CASSSPGPFYGYTF. The CDR3 bases are TGTGCCAGCAGTTCGCCGGGACCTTTTTATGGCTACACCTTC.

This chain uses TRBV27 with TRBJ1-5; D is uncertain. Germline V gene data show CDR1 as MNHEY and CDR2 as SMNVEV (reference sequence). CDR3 length: 13 residues. Trimming removed 4 bases from V and 1 base from J, with 5 bases in between. The CDR3 sequence: CASSYDSNQPQHF. Written as DNA, the CDR3 is TGTGCCAGCAGTTATGACAGCAATCAGCCCCAGCATTTT.

Only a few counts were recorded for this clone. The chain recombines TRBV28 with TRBJ2-7; 8 bases map to TRBD2. CDR3 length equals 14 residues. CDR1 and CDR2 (germline): MDHEN, SYDVKM. V was clipped by 3 bases and J by 5 bases; unmatched bases: 6. CDR3 coding DNA: TGTGCCAGCAGTTTCTTAGCGGGAAGGGACGAGCAGTACTTC. Translation: CASSFLAGRDEQYF.

The chain joins TRBV5-1 to TRBJ2-1; D is perhaps TRBD1 (6 bases). Germline V gene sequence: CDR1 SGHRS, CDR2 YFSETQ. Trimming left V 6 bases short and J 9 bases short, with 22 bases between. This CDR3 has 15 residues. CDR3 sequence reads: CASTKPGHTTGEQFF. CDR3 DNA sequence: TGCGCCAGCACCAAACCGGGACACACAACGGGTGAGCAGTTCTTC.

This sequence joins TRBV3-1 (or the pseudogene TRBV3-2) and TRBJ2-7, with 9 nucleotides matching TRBD1. V lost 6 bases, J lost 6 bases, and 12 bases stayed unmatched. The CDR3 has 15 residues. Per the germline V gene, CDR1 is LGHDT and CDR2 is YNNKEL (reference sequence). The DNA of the CDR3 is TGTGCCAGCAGTCGACCCGGGACAGGGTCGGTCGAGCAGTACTTC. This translates into CASSRPGTGSVEQYF.

The chain has TRBV18 and TRBJ2-3; D is possibly TRBD2 (6 bases). Germline-derived CDR1 and CDR2 are KGHSH and LQKENI. V dropped 3 bases and J dropped 6 bases, with 13 bases sitting between them. CDR3 length: 14 amino acids. CDR3 sequence (DNA): TGTGCCAGCTCACCGGGGCCGGGGAGGGATACGCAGTATTTT. Translated, it gives CASSPGPGRDTQYF.

The gene calls are TRBV27 and TRBJ2-2; 8 bases fit TRBD1. CDR1 is MNHEY, CDR2 SMNVEV, per germline (reference sequence). This CDR3 is 13 amino acids long. V dropped 7 bases and J dropped 6; count of bases not matched to a gene: 4. The CDR3 spells CASNRGRAGELFF. The CDR3 nucleotides read TGTGCCAGCAACAGGGGGAGAGCCGGGGAGCTGTTTTTT.

The chain employs TRBV28 and TRBJ1-5, with no clear D. The CDR3 totals 15 residues. Germline V CDR1 and CDR2: MDHEN, SYDVKM. The V gene lost 3 bases and the J gene lost 1 base, with 10 bases spanning the gap. The CDR3: CASSLGRSSNQPQHF. The CDR3 DNA reads as TGTGCCAGCAGTTTGGGCAGGTCGAGCAATCAGCCCCAGCATTTT.

J is TRBJ1-3 and V is TRBV6-5, with D possibly being TRBD1 (6 bases). The CDR3 is 14 amino acids. Per the germline V gene, CDR1 is MNHEY and CDR2 is SVGAGI. With 6 bases removed from V and 2 bases from J, the gap between germline ends came to 11 bases. Here the CDR3 DNA reads TGTGCCAGCAGAGAGGGGGGCACTGGAAACACCATATATTTT. Translation: CASREGGTGNTIYF.

The rearrangement uses TRBV19 and TRBJ2-1, with D hard to call. The V end lost 2 bases, the J end lost 3 bases, and 14 bases lay between the germline ends. The CDR3 totals 16 residues. Germline CDR1 and CDR2: LNHDA and SQIVND (reference sequence). The CDR3, as DNA: TGTGCCAGTAGTATACCACCCAGCCTAAACTACAATGAGCAGTTCTTC. It translates to CASSIPPSLNYNEQFF.

This chain links TRBV30 with TRBJ2-7, with TRBD1 identical over 10 bases. Germline V gives CDR1 GTSNPN, CDR2 SVGIG (reference sequence). This CDR3 region has 13 residues. After removal of 5 bases from V and 3 bases from J, the junction contained 4 bases not matched to a gene. CDR3 DNA sequence: TGTGCCTGGGTTAGGACAGGGGGCTACGAGCAGTACTTC. Amino acids: CAWVRTGGYEQYF.

The rearrangement joins TRBV27 to TRBJ1-6, with D maybe TRBD1 (5 bases). The CDR3 is 13 residues long. V was clipped by 6 bases and J by 14 bases, with 17 bases between them. Germline V lookup: CDR1 MNHEY, CDR2 SMNVEV (reference sequence). DNA for the CDR3: TGTGCCAGCAGCCCGGGACCGACAAGAGCCCTCCACTTT. Its protein is CASSPGPTRALHF.

This chain joins TRBV5-1 and TRBJ2-3; D unresolved. The CDR3 runs to 12 residues. Germline-derived CDR1 and CDR2 are SGHRS and YFSETQ. V gave up 1 base and J gave up 9 bases, with 9 bases separating them. The CDR3 region is CASSLLGATQYF. The DNA of the CDR3 is TGCGCCAGCAGCTTGCTCGGCGCCACGCAGTATTTT.

The chain recombines TRBV29-1 with TRBJ1-5, with D possibly matching TRBD1 (5 bases). CDR3 length: 15 amino acids. Germline V gene sequence: CDR1 SQVTM, CDR2 ANQGSEA. Trimming stripped 4 bases from V and 1 base from J, with 14 bases between. CDR3 residues: CSVVDSSGSNQPQHF. The CDR3 nucleotides are TGCAGCGTTGTCGACAGCTCGGGGAGCAATCAGCCCCAGCATTTT.

The rearrangement joins TRBV6-5 to TRBJ2-5; TRBD1 matches 10 bases. CDR1 and CDR2 from the germline V gene are MNHEY and SVGAGI. Germline trimming cut 7 bases from V and 4 bases from J; bases unmatched to any gene: 3. The CDR3 has 13 residues. Here the CDR3 reads CASTRDRGETQYF. The DNA of the CDR3 is TGTGCCAGCACTAGGGACAGGGGAGAGACCCAGTACTTC.

The CDR3, as DNA: TGTGCCAGCAGCCAAGATCTGGAGACAGAGGCCCAGCATTTT. Its protein product is CASSQDLETEAQHF. The rearrangement joins TRBV4-2 to TRBJ1-5; D perhaps matches TRBD1 (5 bases). Between the trimmed V and J ends, which lost 0 bases and 11 bases, there was a span of 14 bases. The germline CDR1 and CDR2 sequences are LGHNA and YNFKEQ. The CDR3 runs 14 residues.

Here the CDR3 DNA reads TGTGCCAGCAGCTTGTGGGACAGGGAAGAGACCCAGTACTTC. Its translation is CASSLWDREETQYF. V is TRBV9 and J is TRBJ2-5; 9 bases match TRBD1. Germline V gives CDR1 SGDLS, CDR2 YYNGEE. The ends lost 4 bases at V and 3 bases at J; junction bases unmatched: 4. The CDR3 has 14 residues.